Shown below are 10 T cell receptor beta chains from a single sample sequenced in a study of memory CD8 T cells in hepatitis C reinfection. Time point described: peak reinfection, 3 to 8 weeks after reinfection detection. TCR sequencing was done directly ex vivo on sorted cells, without expansion in vitro. Sequenced by immunoSEQ multiplex PCR; TCRdb stores in-frame clones only, minus some. Here the sample spans over 35,000 clones, roughly 90% being singletons. Sequenced material: naive CD8+ T cells sorted from blood. The receptors originated from a young man with hepatitis C virus infection.

The CDR3 reads CASSVEGRVQETQYF. CDR3 DNA sequence: TGTGCCAGCAGCGTAGAAGGCAGGGTCCAAGAGACCCAGTACTTC. The chain links TRBV9 to TRBJ2-5, with D possibly TRBD1 on 5 matching bases. From germline, CDR1 is SGDLS and CDR2 YYNGEE. Between the trimmed V and J ends, which lost 0 bases and 1 base, there was a span of 10 bases. The CDR3 covers 15 residues.

The rearrangement links TRBV6-1 to TRBJ2-3; TRBD1 is a possible D gene (6 bases). The germline V gene encodes CDR1 MNHNS and CDR2 SASEGT. V was pared by 6 bases and J by 4 bases, with 14 bases between. This CDR3 region has 14 residues. CDR3: CASRPGTRADTQYF. Written as DNA, the CDR3 is TGTGCCAGCAGGCCCGGGACAAGAGCAGATACGCAGTATTTT.

The chain employs TRBV4-2 and TRBJ2-5; 7 bases are shared with TRBD2. The DNA end is a closer match to TRBJ2-7, so the J assignment may be wrong. This CDR3 region has 15 residues. CDR1 and CDR2 (germline): LGHNA, YNFKEQ. The CDR3 loop reads CASSQDPGGSYEQYF. The CDR3 coding sequence is TGTGCCAGCAGCCAAGATCCGGGCGGGAGTTACGAGCAGTACTTC.

As concerns this clone: The sample has other DNA sequences that encode this CDR3 too. The chain couples TRBV9 to TRBJ2-3; 8 bases map to TRBD2. Germline V gene sequence: CDR1 SGDLS, CDR2 YYNGEE. After removal of 2 bases from V and 4 bases from J, the junction contained 0 bases not matched to a gene. The CDR3 extends over 13 amino acids. DNA for the CDR3: TGTGCCAGCAGCGTCGGGGGGGCAGATACGCAGTATTTT. Encoded protein: CASSVGGADTQYF.

This clone was observed a single time. V usage is TRBV19 and J usage is TRBJ1-1; 8 nucleotides line up with TRBD1. Germline trimming cut 4 bases from V and 0 bases from J; bases unmatched to any gene: 7. Germline loops: CDR1 LNHDA, CDR2 SQIVND (reference sequence). The CDR3 contains 16 residues. The CDR3: CASSTTGTGMNTEAFF. The CDR3 nucleotides are TGTGCCAGTAGTACCACCGGGACAGGCATGAACACTGAAGCTTTCTTT.

The chain links TRBV5-1 to TRBJ2-1, with a possible D match to TRBD2 (5 bases). The CDR3 totals 16 residues. Germline lookup yields CDR1 SGHRS and CDR2 YFSETQ. V was pared by 4 bases and J by 4 bases, with 18 bases between. DNA for the CDR3: TGCGCCAGCAGCGCAGGACTCTCGAGGATATACAATGAGCAGTTCTTC. Translated, it gives CASSAGLSRIYNEQFF.

This sequence joins TRBV19 and TRBJ2-7; 9 bases align to TRBD1. The germline gives CDR1 LNHDA, CDR2 SQIVND (reference sequence). The CDR3 covers 15 residues. V shed 7 bases, J shed 1 base, and the junction held 8 bases outside the gene matches. The CDR3 coding sequence is TGTGCCAGTACCCTAGGGACAGGGATTTCCTACGAGCAGTACTTC. The encoded protein is CASTLGTGISYEQYF.

The chain uses TRBV7-2 and TRBJ2-3; TRBD2 is a possible D gene (5 bases). Germline lookup yields CDR1 SGHTA and CDR2 FQGNSA. The CDR3 has 16 residues. Trimming shortened V by 1 base and J by 0 bases, and 11 bases separated the two germline ends. The CDR3 nucleotides are TGTGCCAGCAGCTTAGTGCCAGGACTGAGCACAGATACGCAGTATTTT. It specifies CASSLVPGLSTDTQYF.

The chain uses TRBV28 and TRBJ1-1; TRBD1 agrees at 8 bases. J was trimmed by 10 bases and V by 6 bases; bases with no gene match: 4. The CDR3 has 11 residues. Per germline, CDR1 MDHEN and CDR2 SYDVKM. The CDR3, as DNA: TGTGCCAGCAGCTATGGACAGGGAGCTTTCTTT. It yields the protein CASSYGQGAFF.

The J gene is TRBJ1-1, the V gene TRBV4-1; D remains ambiguous. Trimming stripped 1 base from V and 3 bases from J, with 15 bases between. CDR3 length: 16 amino acids. Germline-derived CDR1 and CDR2 are MGHRA and YSYEKL. CDR3 bases: TGCGCCAGCAGCCAAGTTGCAGAACCTGGAGACACTGAAGCTTTCTTT. It translates to CASSQVAEPGDTEAFF.